The rows below give T cell receptor beta chains drawn from one sample of a study of T cells in Graves' hyperthyroidism and ophthalmopathy. One entry per CDR3 protein, called by TCRdb with MiXCR from the multiplex PCR reads. Among 500,000 to 650,000 distinct CDR3 sequences, roughly 15% were seen once, and the ten largest hold about 12%. Sequencing was done on a sample of blood. Receptor source: a woman aged 45 to 65 with Graves' ophthalmopathy. Both conserved end residues are part of each CDR3. Fields, in order: J gene, V gene, CDR3 length, CDR3 protein.

j_call: TRBJ2-1
v_call: TRBV30
cdr3_length: 15
cdr3_aa: CAWIPLTGSYDEQFF

j_call: TRBJ2-3
v_call: TRBV2
cdr3_length: 10
cdr3_aa: CASSAITQYF

j_call: TRBJ2-1
v_call: TRBV5-1
cdr3_length: 14
cdr3_aa: CASSSLGIYNEQFF

j_call: TRBJ2-5
v_call: TRBV6-2/TRBV6-3
cdr3_length: 12
cdr3_aa: CASSLVVKTQYF

j_call: TRBJ1-2
v_call: TRBV27
cdr3_length: 13
cdr3_aa: CASSSYRGDGYTF

j_call: TRBJ2-1
v_call: TRBV11-2
cdr3_length: 17
cdr3_aa: CASSTGRRGSSYNEQFF

j_call: TRBJ2-7
v_call: TRBV27
cdr3_length: 15
cdr3_aa: CASRRQGPLSYEQYF

j_call: TRBJ2-1
v_call: TRBV7-9
cdr3_length: 15
cdr3_aa: CASRRSGTGDNEQFF

j_call: TRBJ2-7
v_call: TRBV7-9
cdr3_length: 13
cdr3_aa: CASSRDGVYEQYF

j_call: TRBJ2-5
v_call: TRBV30
cdr3_length: 13
cdr3_aa: CAWSDGIQETQYF

j_call: TRBJ2-1
v_call: TRBV7-2
cdr3_length: 14
cdr3_aa: CASSLGQGVDEQFF

j_call: TRBJ1-5
v_call: TRBV20-1
cdr3_length: 14
cdr3_aa: CSARGGQGYEPQHF

j_call: TRBJ2-5
v_call: TRBV7-8
cdr3_length: 16
cdr3_aa: CASSLVPAGGQETQYF

j_call: TRBJ2-7
v_call: TRBV11-1
cdr3_length: 15
cdr3_aa: CASSRGQGHSYEQYF

j_call: TRBJ1-4
v_call: TRBV7-9
cdr3_length: 15
cdr3_aa: CASSSPGQTNEKLFF

j_call: TRBJ2-5
v_call: TRBV29-1
cdr3_length: 14
cdr3_aa: CSVWRPKYQETQYF

j_call: TRBJ1-6
v_call: TRBV28
cdr3_length: 14
cdr3_aa: CASSRTAINSPLHF

j_call: TRBJ2-1
v_call: TRBV28
cdr3_length: 12
cdr3_aa: CASSLWSHEQFF

j_call: TRBJ2-1
v_call: TRBV28
cdr3_length: 15
cdr3_aa: CASSPPSGRAGEQFF

j_call: TRBJ1-1
v_call: TRBV7-3
cdr3_length: 14
cdr3_aa: CASSLMDRGSEAFF

j_call: TRBJ1-1
v_call: TRBV6-2/TRBV6-3
cdr3_length: 19
cdr3_aa: CASSYENGGQHYLNTEAFF

j_call: TRBJ2-2
v_call: TRBV28
cdr3_length: 15
cdr3_aa: CASSFGQGLTGELFF

j_call: TRBJ2-1
v_call: TRBV12-3/TRBV12-4
cdr3_length: 14
cdr3_aa: CASSLTHRDSEQFF

j_call: TRBJ2-5
v_call: TRBV18
cdr3_length: 14
cdr3_aa: CASSPTPGQETQYF

j_call: TRBJ2-3
v_call: TRBV29-1
cdr3_length: 13
cdr3_aa: CSVEGRVSDTQYF

j_call: TRBJ2-1
v_call: TRBV20-1
cdr3_length: 15
cdr3_aa: CSAREEGGVYNEQFF

j_call: TRBJ2-7
v_call: TRBV2
cdr3_length: 13
cdr3_aa: CASSPTVSYEQYF

j_call: TRBJ2-1
v_call: TRBV6-2/TRBV6-3
cdr3_length: 13
cdr3_aa: CASSIGGSNEQFF

j_call: TRBJ2-3
v_call: TRBV5-4
cdr3_length: 16
cdr3_aa: CASSSGQQPITDTQYF

j_call: TRBJ1-3
v_call: TRBV7-9
cdr3_length: 14
cdr3_aa: CASSLRTPGVTIYF

j_call: TRBJ2-7
v_call: TRBV3-1
cdr3_length: 13
cdr3_aa: CASSPTGFSEQYF

j_call: TRBJ2-1
v_call: TRBV4-1
cdr3_length: 13
cdr3_aa: CASSQVRNNEQFF

j_call: TRBJ1-1
v_call: TRBV2
cdr3_length: 15
cdr3_aa: CASSEGEGDDTEAFF

j_call: TRBJ1-2
v_call: TRBV20-1
cdr3_length: 11
cdr3_aa: CSARVLDGYTF

j_call: TRBJ1-2
v_call: TRBV19
cdr3_length: 15
cdr3_aa: CASSPTTTRNYGYTF

j_call: TRBJ2-3
v_call: TRBV7-3
cdr3_length: 14
cdr3_aa: CASSPQVAPDTQYF

j_call: TRBJ2-1
v_call: TRBV20-1
cdr3_length: 15
cdr3_aa: CSARGGLAGSYEQFF

j_call: TRBJ2-1
v_call: TRBV28
cdr3_length: 16
cdr3_aa: CASSPTGTSGYNEQFF

j_call: TRBJ1-2
v_call: TRBV27
cdr3_length: 16
cdr3_aa: CASSPGGSPLNYGYTF

j_call: TRBJ2-1
v_call: TRBV3-1
cdr3_length: 15
cdr3_aa: CASSQDRGGHNEQFF

j_call: TRBJ1-5
v_call: TRBV7-2
cdr3_length: 13
cdr3_aa: CASSLEAAQPQHF